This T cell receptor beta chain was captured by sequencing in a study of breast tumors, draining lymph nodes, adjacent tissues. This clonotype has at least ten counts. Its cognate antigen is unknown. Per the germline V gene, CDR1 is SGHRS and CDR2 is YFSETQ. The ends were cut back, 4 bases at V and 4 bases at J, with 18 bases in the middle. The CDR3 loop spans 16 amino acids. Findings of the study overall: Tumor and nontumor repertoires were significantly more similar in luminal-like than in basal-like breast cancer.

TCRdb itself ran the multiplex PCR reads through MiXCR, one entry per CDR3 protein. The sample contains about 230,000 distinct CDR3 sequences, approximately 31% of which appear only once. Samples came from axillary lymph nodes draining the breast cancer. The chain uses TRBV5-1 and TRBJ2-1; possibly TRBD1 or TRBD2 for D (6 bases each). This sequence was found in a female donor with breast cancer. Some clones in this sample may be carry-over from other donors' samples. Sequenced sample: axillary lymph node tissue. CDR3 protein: CASSITGGGDYNEQFF. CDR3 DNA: TGCGCCAGCAGCATTACTGGAGGGGGAGATTACAATGAGCAGTTCTTC.